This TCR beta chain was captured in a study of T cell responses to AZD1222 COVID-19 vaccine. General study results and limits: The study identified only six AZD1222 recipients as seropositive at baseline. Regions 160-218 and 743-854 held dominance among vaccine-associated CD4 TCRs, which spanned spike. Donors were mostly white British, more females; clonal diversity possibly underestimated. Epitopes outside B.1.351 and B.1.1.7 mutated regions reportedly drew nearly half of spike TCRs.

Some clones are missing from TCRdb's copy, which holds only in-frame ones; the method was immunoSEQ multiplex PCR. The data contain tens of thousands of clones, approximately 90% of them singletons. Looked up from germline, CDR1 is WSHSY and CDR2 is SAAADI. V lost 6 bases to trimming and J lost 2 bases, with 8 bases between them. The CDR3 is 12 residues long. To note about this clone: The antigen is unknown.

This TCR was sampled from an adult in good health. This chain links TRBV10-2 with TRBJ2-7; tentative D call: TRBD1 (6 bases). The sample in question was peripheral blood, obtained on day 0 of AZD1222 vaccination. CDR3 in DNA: TGCGCCAGCAGGGCAGGGGCCTACGAGCAGTACTTC. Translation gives CASRAGAYEQYF.